This T cell receptor beta chain stems from a study of vaccination effects on CD4 cells after COVID-19. Study-level background: Convalescent patients, three in all, were sampled both early and late after vaccination.

This table comes from immunoSEQ multiplex PCR, and its TCRdb copy is limited to in-frame clones, with some not included. The sample holds around 50,000 clones; 65% to 80% are singletons and the top ten take 5% to 6.5%. Germline CDR1 and CDR2: MNHNY and SVGAGI (reference sequence). The CDR3 is 13 residues long. The junction had 3 bases not matched to a gene; V was cut back by 5 bases and J by 5 bases. After roughly ten days in culture, the CD4+ T cells were isolated. Confirmation by PCR established that the person had SARS-CoV-2 infection between March and December 2020. Subjects were given two BNT162b2 or mRNA-1273 vaccine doses. Fresh IL-2-containing medium replaced half the medium on days 3 and 7. This clone was counted a few times. Its antigen is not identified.

The source of this sequence is a human donor who had a prior SARS-CoV-2 infection. The sample in question was CD4+ T cells from PBMCs cultured without peptide, obtained after COVID-19 vaccination. This sequence joins TRBV6-6 and TRBJ2-4, with 7 nucleotides matching TRBD1. The CDR3 is CASSTGVENIQYF. The CDR3 DNA reads as TGTGCCAGCAGTACAGGGGTAGAAAACATTCAGTACTTC.